The 26 T cell receptor beta chains below come from one sample, sequenced in a study of cytomegalovirus exposure and HLA in healthy donors (dated by TCRdb to between 2016 and 2019). The library was built by means of the immunoSEQ multiplex PCR assay. For the multiplex PCR, a mixture combining 60 forward primers for TCR Vbeta segments and 13 reverse primers for TCR Jbeta segments was used. TCRdb took over this immuneACCESS table, retaining in-frame rearrangements with V and J assigned. Such tables are incomplete; in checked studies, under half of the missing clones stem from an unresolved V gene, and the remainder is unexplained. The table kept for this sample lists about 150,000 clones. Of the sample, around 1.6% is held by the ten largest clones. The sequenced material came from PBMCs. All receptors derive from a woman in her fifties or sixties in good health and CMV-seronegative.

The CDR3, as DNA: TGCGCCAGTACTCCCGGGACTAGCGGGGTATTTGGCACAGATACGCAGTATTTT. Translation: CASTPGTSGVFGTDTQYF. J is TRBJ2-3 and V is TRBV5-1; TRBD2 aligns across 13 bases. J was trimmed by 1 base and V by 8 bases; bases with no gene match: 13. Germline V gene sequence: CDR1 SGHRS, CDR2 YFSETQ. This CDR3 comprises 18 residues.

V and J are TRBV11-2 and TRBJ1-5, with a tentative D call TRBD1 (5 bases). From germline, CDR1 is SGHAT and CDR2 FQNNGV. The V and J ends lost 1 base and 3 bases respectively, with 10 bases between them. The CDR3 spans 15 residues. The DNA for the CDR3 is TGTGCCAGCAGCTTAGTGGCGGGACTCAATCAGCCCCAGCATTTT. This gives the protein CASSLVAGLNQPQHF.

V is TRBV6-1 and J is TRBJ2-1, with 11 bases identical to TRBD2. V lost 3 bases to trimming and J lost 9 bases; unmatched junction nucleotides: 16. CDR3 length equals 18 residues. Germline CDR1 and CDR2: MNHNS and SASEGT. The CDR3: CASSERGTSGSAVAEQFF. CDR3 coding DNA: TGTGCCAGCAGTGAGAGGGGAACTAGCGGGAGCGCCGTTGCTGAGCAGTTCTTC.

V gene TRBV15 combines with J gene TRBJ2-2, with 13 bases lining up with TRBD2. The CDR3 contains 13 residues. The trim removed 9 bases at V and 7 bases at J, leaving 2 bases unmatched. Germline loops: CDR1 LNHNV, CDR2 YYDKDF (reference sequence). In DNA form, the CDR3 reads TGTGCCACAGGACTAGCGGGAGTCGGGGAGCTGTTTTTT. Its protein is CATGLAGVGELFF.

The chain combines TRBV12-5 with TRBJ1-1, with 7 bases matching TRBD1. Germline V gene sequence: CDR1 LGHNT, CDR2 FRNRAP. This CDR3 spans 13 amino acids. The CDR3 coding sequence is TGTGCGAGTCTTCAACAGGGGCGCACTGAAGCTTTCTTT. Protein product: CASLQQGRTEAFF.

The V call is TRBV4-3, the J call TRBJ2-3; 9 bases map to TRBD2. The germline V gene has CDR1 LGHNA and CDR2 YSLEER. The junction had 12 bases not matched to a gene; V was cut back by 2 bases and J by 3 bases. The CDR3 is 18 amino acids. CDR3: CASSQSPAAGGQTDTQYF. CDR3 in DNA: TGCGCCAGCAGCCAATCACCTGCGGCGGGAGGGCAGACAGATACGCAGTATTTT.

The chain uses TRBV11-2 and TRBJ2-2; 11 nucleotides line up with TRBD1. Trimming removed 5 bases from V and 1 base from J; junction bases left unmatched: 3. From germline, CDR1 is SGHAT and CDR2 FQNNGV. This CDR3 region has 16 residues. CDR3 amino acids: CASSGTGGRNTGELFF. CDR3 in DNA: TGTGCCAGCAGCGGGACAGGGGGTCGGAACACCGGGGAGCTGTTTTTT.

This chain joins TRBV30 and TRBJ1-1, with 9 bases identical to TRBD1. J was trimmed by 11 bases and V by 2 bases; bases with no gene match: 6. The CDR3 runs 12 residues. Germline CDR1 GTSNPN, CDR2 SVGIG (reference sequence). The DNA of the CDR3 is TGTGCCTGGAGTTACGGGGACAGGGCGGCTTTCTTT. This gives the protein CAWSYGDRAAFF.

The chain is built from TRBV7-9 and TRBJ1-6, with 7 bases aligning to TRBD1. Losses at the gene ends were 5 bases for V and 9 bases for J; bases not matched to a gene: 7. The CDR3 runs 14 residues. Germline assignment: CDR1 SEHNR and CDR2 FQNEAQ (reference sequence). The CDR3: CASSPQGGGSPLHF. DNA of the CDR3: TGTGCCAGCAGCCCGCAGGGGGGTGGTTCACCCCTCCACTTT.

The chain joins TRBV19 to TRBJ1-5; D is ambiguous. CDR3 length: 14 amino acids. Germline lookup yields CDR1 LNHDA and CDR2 SQIVND (reference sequence). V lost 7 bases, J lost 3 bases, and 13 bases lay in between. The CDR3 bases are TGTGCCAGTACCCGGAGGAATGTCAATCAGCCCCAGCATTTT. Translating gives CASTRRNVNQPQHF.

The chain couples TRBV9 to TRBJ2-2; D possibly corresponds to TRBD1 (5 bases). Per germline, CDR1 SGDLS and CDR2 YYNGEE. The V and J ends lost 5 bases and 0 bases respectively, with 14 bases between them. The CDR3 extends over 16 amino acids. This chain's CDR3 is CASRFLPDTNTGELFF. For the CDR3, the DNA is TGTGCCAGCAGGTTTTTGCCGGACACGAACACCGGGGAGCTGTTTTTT.

The V gene is TRBV7-9, the J gene TRBJ1-5; D gene ambiguous. Germline CDR1 is SEHNR and CDR2 is FQNEAQ (reference sequence). The CDR3 is made up of 13 amino acids. V lost 1 base and J lost 9, with 10 bases in between. CDR3 nucleotide sequence: TGTGCCAGCAGCTTAGGGTATACTGGGCCCCAGCATTTT. It translates to CASSLGYTGPQHF.

The DNA of the CDR3 is TGTGCCAGCAGCCAGGGGGATAACCAAGCCAAAAACATTCAGTACTTC. Translated: CASSQGDNQAKNIQYF. The rearrangement joins TRBV28 to TRBJ2-4, with 7 bases aligning to TRBD1. Germline V lookup: CDR1 MDHEN, CDR2 SYDVKM. Losses at the gene ends were 6 bases for V and 0 bases for J; bases not matched to a gene: 8. CDR3 size: 16 residues.

The CDR3: CASSHSTTTGELFF. In DNA form, the CDR3 reads TGCGCCAGCAGCCATTCCACTACCACCGGGGAGCTGTTTTTT. The rearrangement joins TRBV4-1 to TRBJ2-2; D gene ambiguous. Trimming cost V 3 bases and J 4 bases, with 9 bases left between them. The CDR3 is 14 residues long. Germline CDR1 reads MGHRA; CDR2 reads YSYEKL.

V is TRBV10-3 and J is TRBJ2-7; 10 nucleotides line up with TRBD2. The V segment lost 4 bases and the J segment 0 bases; nucleotides outside the gene matches: 3. There are 15 residues in the CDR3. CDR1 and CDR2 from the germline V gene are ENHRY and SYGVKD. CDR3 residues: CAISGLAGDSYEQYF. The CDR3 DNA reads TGTGCCATCAGTGGTCTAGCGGGAGACTCCTACGAGCAGTACTTC.

This chain connects TRBV27 to TRBJ2-5; TRBD1 aligns across 8 bases. This CDR3 spans 15 amino acids. After removal of 8 bases from V and 2 bases from J, the junction contained 10 bases not matched to a gene. The germline CDR1 and CDR2 sequences are MNHEY and SMNVEV (reference sequence). CDR3 coding DNA: TGTGCCAGCCTGGCACTGGGACAGGCTCAAGAGACCCAGTACTTC. Protein sequence: CASLALGQAQETQYF.

The V gene is TRBV7-2, the J gene TRBJ1-1, with unresolved D. The CDR3 is 13 residues long. Germline CDR1 SGHTA, CDR2 FQGNSA. The germline V and J ends were trimmed by 5 bases and 1 base, with 8 bases remaining between them. In nucleotides, the CDR3 is TGTGCCAGCAGCCCCAATAGGAACACTGAAGCTTTCTTT. Its translation: CASSPNRNTEAFF.

A word on this clone: Germline is not matched at one junction end, which may reflect a read error. V is TRBV27 and J is TRBJ1-2, with D hard to call. The CDR3 length is 13 residues. Germline V CDR1 and CDR2: MNHEY, SMNVEV (reference sequence). Here the CDR3 DNA reads TGTGCCACTTCCTACGGAGGATTGGGCGGCTACACTTTC. This encodes CATSYGGLGGYTF.

The V call is TRBV13, the J call TRBJ2-1; TRBD2 matches at 7 bases. Trimming removed 0 bases from V and 7 bases from J; junction bases left unmatched: 6. This CDR3 spans 15 amino acids. Germline CDR1 is PRHDT and CDR2 is FYEKMQ (reference sequence). In DNA form, the CDR3 reads TGTGCCAGCAGCTTAGGGCGCGGGAGTCGGAATGAGCAGTTCTTC. Translation gives CASSLGRGSRNEQFF.

In the case of this clone: Mismatch with germline at one junction end may stem from a read error. The genes are TRBV19 and TRBJ2-4; 11 nucleotides align to TRBD2. This CDR3 region has 12 residues. Germline V CDR1 and CDR2: LNHDA, SQIVND (reference sequence). DNA of the CDR3: TGTGCCAGTAGTGTCTTAGCGGGGGGGGTGTTCTTC. Residues: CASSVLAGGVFF.

The CDR3, as DNA: TGTGCCAGCAGCTTTCTAGGGGGGGTTGGGGACGAGCAGTACTTC. It specifies CASSFLGGVGDEQYF. The J gene is TRBJ2-7, the V gene TRBV7-9; tentatively, D is TRBD2 (7 bases). Trimming shortened V by 3 bases and J by 5 bases, and 17 bases separated the two germline ends. The length of the CDR3 is 15 residues. Germline V gives CDR1 SEHNR, CDR2 FQNEAQ (reference sequence).

CDR3 amino acids: CASTADRGPRSYNEQFF. CDR3 sequence (DNA): TGTGCCAGTACCGCGGACAGGGGGCCACGCTCCTACAATGAGCAGTTCTTC. V gene TRBV19 combines with J gene TRBJ2-1; TRBD1 agrees at 11 bases. Trimming cost V 7 bases and J 0 bases; bases outside gene matches: 8. Germline V lookup: CDR1 LNHDA, CDR2 SQIVND (reference sequence). The CDR3 covers 17 residues.

This rearrangement joins TRBV5-1 to TRBJ2-7; 8 bases match TRBD1. The germline CDR1 and CDR2 sequences are SGHRS and YFSETQ. The J segment lost 4 bases and the V segment lost 4 bases, leaving 4 bases of the junction unmatched. The CDR3 is made up of 13 amino acids. The CDR3, as DNA: TGCGCCAGCAGCACGACAGGGGCATACGAGCAGTACTTC. Protein product: CASSTTGAYEQYF.

This rearrangement joins TRBV7-2 to TRBJ2-7; TRBD2 matches at 11 bases. The CDR3 length is 15 residues. J gave up 4 bases and V 6 bases, and 8 bases lay outside the gene matches. CDR1 is SGHTA, CDR2 FQGNSA, per germline. As DNA, the CDR3 is TGTGCCAGCAGTTTAACGGGACTAGCGGATTACGAGCAGTACTTC. Its protein product is CASSLTGLADYEQYF.

The genes are TRBV5-1 and TRBJ1-2; 9 positions match TRBD1. This CDR3 is built from 17 residues. Germline CDR1 and CDR2: SGHRS and YFSETQ. Germline trimming cut 0 bases from V and 6 bases from J; bases unmatched to any gene: 12. The CDR3 DNA sequence: TGCGCCAGCAGCTTGGACAACTCCGGGACAGGGTCCGATGGCTACACCTTC. Amino acids: CASSLDNSGTGSDGYTF.

The chain links TRBV4-3 to TRBJ1-2, with D perhaps TRBD1 (5 bases). Germline V gene data show CDR1 as LGHNA and CDR2 as YSLEER. Trimming shortened V by 0 bases and J by 7 bases, and 21 bases separated the two germline ends. The CDR3 has 17 amino acids. The CDR3 here is CASSQDRSGHRTFGYTF. CDR3 DNA: TGCGCCAGCAGCCAAGATAGATCAGGACACCGGACGTTTGGCTACACCTTC.